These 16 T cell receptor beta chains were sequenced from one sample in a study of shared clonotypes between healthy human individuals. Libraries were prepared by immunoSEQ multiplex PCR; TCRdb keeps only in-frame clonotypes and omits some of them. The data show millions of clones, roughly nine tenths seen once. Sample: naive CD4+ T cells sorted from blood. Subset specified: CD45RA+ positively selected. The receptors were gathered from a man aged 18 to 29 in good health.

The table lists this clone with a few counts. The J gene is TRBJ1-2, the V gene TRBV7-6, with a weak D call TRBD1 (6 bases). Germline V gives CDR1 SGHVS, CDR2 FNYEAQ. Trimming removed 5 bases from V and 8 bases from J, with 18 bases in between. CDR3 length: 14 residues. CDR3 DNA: TGTGCCAGCAGCCCGCACCTCTCGACAGGCGGCTACACCTTC. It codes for CASSPHLSTGGYTF.

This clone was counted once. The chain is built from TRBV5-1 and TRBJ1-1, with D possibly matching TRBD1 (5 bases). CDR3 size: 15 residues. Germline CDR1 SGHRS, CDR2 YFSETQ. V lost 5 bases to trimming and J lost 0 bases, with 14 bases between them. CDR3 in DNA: TGCGCCAGCAGTCAGGCAGGGAAGATGAACACTGAAGCTTTCTTT. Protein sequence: CASSQAGKMNTEAFF.

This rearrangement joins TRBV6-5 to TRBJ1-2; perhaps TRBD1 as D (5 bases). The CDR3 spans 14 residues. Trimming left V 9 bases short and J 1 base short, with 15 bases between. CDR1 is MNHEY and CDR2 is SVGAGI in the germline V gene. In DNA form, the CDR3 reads TGTGCCAGTACGCCGGGGCGGAATAACTATGGCTACACCTTC. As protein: CASTPGRNNYGYTF.

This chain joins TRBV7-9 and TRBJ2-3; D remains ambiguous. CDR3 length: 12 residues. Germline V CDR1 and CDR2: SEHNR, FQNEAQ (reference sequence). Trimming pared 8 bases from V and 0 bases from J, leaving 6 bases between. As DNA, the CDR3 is TGTGCCAGCGCGGATAGCACAGATACGCAGTATTTT. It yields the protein CASADSTDTQYF.

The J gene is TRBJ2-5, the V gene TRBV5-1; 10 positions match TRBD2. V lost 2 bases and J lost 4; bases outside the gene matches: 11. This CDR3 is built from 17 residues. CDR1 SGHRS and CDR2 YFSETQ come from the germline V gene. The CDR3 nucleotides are TGCGCCAGCAGCTTCCCCCCAAGGAGCGGGGGGGCAGAGACCCAGTACTTC. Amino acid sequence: CASSFPPRSGGAETQYF.

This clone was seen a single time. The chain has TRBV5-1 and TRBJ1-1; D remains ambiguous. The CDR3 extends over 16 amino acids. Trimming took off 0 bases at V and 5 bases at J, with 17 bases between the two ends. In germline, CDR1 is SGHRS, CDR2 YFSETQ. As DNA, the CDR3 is TGCGCCAGCAGCTTGGCCATTTTAGCGGGGAGTACTGAAGCTTTCTTT. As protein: CASSLAILAGSTEAFF.

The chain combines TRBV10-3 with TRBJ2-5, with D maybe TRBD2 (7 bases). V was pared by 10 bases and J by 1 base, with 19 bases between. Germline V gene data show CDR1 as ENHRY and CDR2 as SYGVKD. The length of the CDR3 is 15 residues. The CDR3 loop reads CATLGGGGLQETQYF. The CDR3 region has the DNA TGTGCCACCCTCGGGGGAGGGGGACTCCAAGAGACCCAGTACTTC.

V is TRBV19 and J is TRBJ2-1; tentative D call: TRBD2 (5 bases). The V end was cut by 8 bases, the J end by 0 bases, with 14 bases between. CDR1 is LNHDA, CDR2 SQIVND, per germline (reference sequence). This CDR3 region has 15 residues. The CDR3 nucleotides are TGTGCCAGTCATGAGCTGGGGAGCTCCTACAATGAGCAGTTCTTC. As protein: CASHELGSSYNEQFF.

The CDR3 here is CASSRSTGRWNTEAFF. CDR3 nucleotide sequence: TGTGCCAGCAGCCGGTCTACAGGGAGGTGGAACACTGAAGCTTTCTTT. The rearrangement links TRBV7-2 to TRBJ1-1, with D perhaps matching TRBD1 (6 bases). Germline CDR1 reads SGHTA; CDR2 reads FQGNSA. V lost 5 bases to trimming and J lost 1 base, with 17 bases between them. CDR3 length equals 16 residues.

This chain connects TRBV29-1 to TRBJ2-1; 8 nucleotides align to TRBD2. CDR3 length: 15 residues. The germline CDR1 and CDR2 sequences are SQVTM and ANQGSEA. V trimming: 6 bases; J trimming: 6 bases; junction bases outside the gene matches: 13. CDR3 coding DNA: TGCAGCGTCGTTAAACTAGCGGACCTTAGCAATGAGCAGTTCTTC. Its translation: CSVVKLADLSNEQFF.

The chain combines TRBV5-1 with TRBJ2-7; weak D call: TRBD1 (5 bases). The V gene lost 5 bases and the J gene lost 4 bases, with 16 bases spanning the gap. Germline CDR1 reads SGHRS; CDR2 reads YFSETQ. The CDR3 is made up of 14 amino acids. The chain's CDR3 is CASRGSGRVYEQYF. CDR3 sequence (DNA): TGCGCCAGCAGGGGGTCGGGCAGGGTTTACGAGCAGTACTTC. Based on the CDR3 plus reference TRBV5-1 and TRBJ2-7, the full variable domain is KAGVTQTPRYLIKTRGQQVTLSCSPISGHRSVSWYQQTPGQGLQFLFEYFSETQRNKGNFPGRFSGRQFSNSRSEMNVSTLELGDSALYLCASRGSGRVYEQYFGPGTRLTVT.

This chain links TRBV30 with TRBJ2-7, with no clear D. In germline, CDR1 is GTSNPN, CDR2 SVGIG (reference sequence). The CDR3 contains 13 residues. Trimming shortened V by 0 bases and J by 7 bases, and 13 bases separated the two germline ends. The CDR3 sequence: CAWSVRPPTEQYF. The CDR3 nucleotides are TGTGCCTGGAGTGTTCGGCCCCCGACGGAGCAGTACTTC.

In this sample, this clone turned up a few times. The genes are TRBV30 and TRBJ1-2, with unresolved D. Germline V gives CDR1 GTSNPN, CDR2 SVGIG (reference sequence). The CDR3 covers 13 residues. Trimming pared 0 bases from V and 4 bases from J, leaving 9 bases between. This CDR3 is CAWSVLIGYGYTF. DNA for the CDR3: TGTGCCTGGAGTGTACTTATTGGCTATGGCTACACCTTC.

CDR3 loop: CASSPDTGTGQANSYEQYF. CDR3 DNA sequence: TGTGCCAGCAGCCCGGATACTGGAACGGGACAGGCTAACTCCTACGAGCAGTACTTC. The V and J genes are TRBV9 and TRBJ2-7; 8 positions agree with TRBD1. CDR1 and CDR2 (germline): SGDLS, YYNGEE. V dropped 4 bases and J dropped 0; count of bases not matched to a gene: 18. The CDR3 totals 19 residues. Supplemented by reference TRBV9 and TRBJ2-7, the full variable domain reads DSGVTQTPKHLITATGQRVTLRCSPRSGDLSVYWYQQSLDQGLQFLIQYYNGEERAKGNILERFSAQQFPDLHSELNLSSLELGDSALYFCASSPDTGTGQANSYEQYFGPGTRLTVT.

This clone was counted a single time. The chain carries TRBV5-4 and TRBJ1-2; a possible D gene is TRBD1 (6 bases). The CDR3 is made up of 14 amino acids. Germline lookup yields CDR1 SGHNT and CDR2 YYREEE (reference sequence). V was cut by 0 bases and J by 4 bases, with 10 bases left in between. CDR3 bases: TGTGCCAGCAGCTTGGTCACAGGGAGCTATGGCTACACCTTC. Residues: CASSLVTGSYGYTF.

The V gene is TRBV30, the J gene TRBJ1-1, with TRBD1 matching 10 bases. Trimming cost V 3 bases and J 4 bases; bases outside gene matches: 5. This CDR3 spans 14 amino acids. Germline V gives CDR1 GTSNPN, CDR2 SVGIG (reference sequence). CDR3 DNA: TGTGCCTGGAGGTTCCGGGACAGGGGCACTGAAGCTTTCTTT. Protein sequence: CAWRFRDRGTEAFF.